These 28 T cell receptor beta chains originate from one sample sequenced in a study of OX40 agonist ivuxolimab in advanced cancers. Only in-frame clones appear in the TCRdb table, and some are missing; sequencing was by immunoSEQ multiplex PCR. The sample includes 60,000 to 85,000 clones, roughly 90% of them seen just once. This specimen consisted of CD4+ or CD8+ T cells sorted from blood, obtained in a trial of the OX40 agonist ivuxolimab. These receptors were collected from an adult with an advanced solid tumor such as melanoma, head and neck, liver or kidney cancer.

The genes are TRBV10-3 and TRBJ1-6; D is ambiguous. This CDR3 contains 14 residues. The V and J ends lost 3 bases and 6 bases respectively, with 9 bases between them. From germline, CDR1 is ENHRY and CDR2 SYGVKD. Written as DNA, the CDR3 is TGTGCCATCAGTGATTGGGAAACTAATTCACCCCTCCACTTT. This codes for CAISDWETNSPLHF.

The rearrangement joins TRBV7-2 to TRBJ1-4; TRBD1 is a possible D gene (5 bases). The length of the CDR3 is 15 residues. The ends were cut back, 5 bases at V and 7 bases at J, with 17 bases in the middle. CDR1 is SGHTA, CDR2 FQGNSA, per germline. The CDR3 nucleotides are TGTGCCAGCAGCGGGGGACTGCTTAAGGTTGAAAAACTGTTTTTT. Residues: CASSGGLLKVEKLFF. Full variable domain (remainder filled in from reference TRBV7-2 and TRBJ1-4): GAGVSQSPSNKVTEKGKDVELRCDPISGHTALYWYRQSLGQGLEFLIYFQGNSAPDKSGLPSDRFSAERTGGSVSTLTIQRTQQEDSAVYLCASSGGLLKVEKLFFGSGTQLSVL.

The CDR3 nucleotides are TGTGCCATCAGCACCGGGACAAGTAATTCACCCCTCCACTTT. Amino acid sequence: CAISTGTSNSPLHF. This sequence joins TRBV10-3 and TRBJ1-6; TRBD1 might be the D (6 bases). This CDR3 is 14 amino acids long. In germline, CDR1 is ENHRY, CDR2 SYGVKD. Trimming stripped 6 bases from V and 6 bases from J, with 12 bases between.

This clone has just one count. The chain carries TRBV6-5 and TRBJ2-7; TRBD1 aligns across 7 bases. Looked up from germline, CDR1 is MNHEY and CDR2 is SVGAGI. V dropped 2 bases and J dropped 2; count of bases not matched to a gene: 3. This CDR3 is built from 14 residues. The CDR3 loop is CASSYGGQTYEQYF. CDR3 nucleotide sequence: TGTGCCAGCAGTTACGGGGGACAGACCTACGAGCAGTACTTC.

The chain recombines TRBV27 with TRBJ2-5, with TRBD2 as a possible D gene (6 bases). The DNA end lines up better with TRBJ2-7; the J call may be wrong. Germline CDR1 reads MNHEY; CDR2 reads SMNVEV (reference sequence). CDR3 size: 13 residues. In DNA form, the CDR3 reads TGTGCCAGCAGTCTGGAGGGCTCCTACGAGCAGTACTTC. Translated: CASSLEGSYEQYF.

This chain connects TRBV7-9 to TRBJ2-7; 8 bases fit TRBD1. Trimming took 1 base from V and 6 from J; bases not matched to a gene: 11. Looked up from germline, CDR1 is SEHNR and CDR2 is FQNEAQ (reference sequence). The CDR3 contains 16 residues. The CDR3 spells CASSLVRQGNGSEQYF. The CDR3 nucleotides read TGTGCCAGCAGCTTAGTACGACAGGGGAATGGCTCCGAGCAGTACTTC.

This chain connects TRBV6-4 to TRBJ2-2, with D possibly TRBD1 on 5 matching bases. Trimming took 9 bases from V and 6 from J, leaving 11 bases between them. Germline lookup yields CDR1 MRHNA and CDR2 SNTAGT. The length of the CDR3 is 12 residues. In DNA, the CDR3 is TGTGCCAGGACAGCCGTCGCCGGGGAGCTGTTTTTT. Encoded protein: CARTAVAGELFF.

The V gene is TRBV7-9, the J gene TRBJ2-1, with TRBD1 identical over 12 bases. V lost 5 bases, J lost 7 bases, and 6 bases stayed unmatched. Looked up from germline, CDR1 is SEHNR and CDR2 is FQNEAQ (reference sequence). CDR3 length: 15 amino acids. The CDR3 loop reads CASSGPGQGANEQFF. CDR3 DNA: TGTGCCAGCAGCGGACCGGGACAGGGGGCGAATGAGCAGTTCTTC.

This chain links TRBV2 with TRBJ1-2; 9 positions agree with TRBD1. Germline V CDR1 and CDR2: SNHLY, FYNNEI. The V gene end was trimmed by 0 bases and the J gene end by 4 bases; junction bases not matched to a gene: 12. This CDR3 has 18 residues. The CDR3 protein is CASSEALTGTGTSYGYTF. In nucleotides, the CDR3 is TGTGCCAGCAGTGAAGCGCTGACCGGGACAGGGACGAGCTATGGCTACACCTTC. Based on the CDR3 plus reference TRBV2 and TRBJ1-2, the full variable domain is EPEVTQTPSHQVTQMGQEVILRCVPISNHLYFYWYRQILGQKVEFLVSFYNNEISEKSEIFDDQFSVERPDGSNFTLKIRSTKLEDSAMYFCASSEALTGTGTSYGYTFGSGTRLTVV.

This clone was detected once. V is TRBV7-9 and J is TRBJ2-7; TRBD1 is a possible D gene (6 bases). The V gene lost 5 bases and the J gene lost 5 bases, with 19 bases spanning the gap. The CDR3 is 15 residues long. Germline CDR1 reads SEHNR; CDR2 reads FQNEAQ (reference sequence). The CDR3, as DNA: TGTGCCAGCAGCCCACCCCGGTTGGACAGCAACGAGCAGTACTTC. This encodes CASSPPRLDSNEQYF.

The rearrangement links TRBV4-1 to TRBJ2-2; weak D call: TRBD1 (6 bases). In germline, CDR1 is MGHRA, CDR2 YSYEKL. This CDR3 comprises 15 residues. Trimming took 1 base from V and 1 from J, leaving 7 bases between them. The CDR3 protein is CASSQGTENTGELFF. For the CDR3, the DNA is TGCGCCAGCAGCCAAGGGACAGAGAACACCGGGGAGCTGTTTTTT.

This chain uses TRBV6-5 with TRBJ1-5, with TRBD1 as a possible D gene (5 bases). The CDR3 covers 13 residues. Germline CDR1 and CDR2: MNHEY and SVGAGI. The V end lost 2 bases, the J end lost 7 bases, and 9 bases lay between the germline ends. The CDR3 loop is CASSYRDGQPQHF. In nucleotides, the CDR3 is TGTGCCAGCAGTTACCGGGACGGCCAGCCCCAGCATTTT.

V gene TRBV10-1 combines with J gene TRBJ2-1, with TRBD2 matching over 7 bases. Germline V lookup: CDR1 WNHNN, CDR2 SYGVQD (reference sequence). The CDR3 runs to 12 residues. V shed 10 bases, J shed 5 bases, and the junction held 5 bases outside the gene matches. In DNA, the CDR3 is TGCGCCACGGAGGGAGGGAACAATGAGCAGTTCTTC. It translates to CATEGGNNEQFF.

The sample holds one count of this clone. The chain has TRBV19 and TRBJ1-4; 7 bases agree with TRBD1. V was clipped by 5 bases and J by 10 bases; unmatched bases: 16. The germline V gene encodes CDR1 LNHDA and CDR2 SQIVND (reference sequence). This CDR3 is 16 amino acids long. The chain's CDR3 is CASSPGEEGALGKLFF. CDR3 nucleotide sequence: TGTGCCAGTAGTCCGGGCGAAGAGGGGGCCCTAGGAAAACTGTTTTTT.

This clone was found once. The rearrangement joins TRBV30 to TRBJ2-1; 10 nucleotides agree with TRBD2. V shed 1 base and J 7 bases; nucleotides not matched to a gene: 16. The CDR3 spans 18 residues. The germline V gene encodes CDR1 GTSNPN and CDR2 SVGIG (reference sequence). CDR3 sequence (DNA): TGTGCCTGGAGTGGAGCGGGGGGGCTGCGGGCCTTCGGGAATGAGCAGTTCTTC. Protein: CAWSGAGGLRAFGNEQFF.

V and J are TRBV5-8 and TRBJ2-7; D possibly uses TRBD1 or TRBD2 (5 bases each). The CDR3 covers 13 residues. Per germline, CDR1 SGHTS and CDR2 YDEGEE. Trimming cost V 5 bases and J 3 bases, with 12 bases left between them. CDR3 in amino acids: CASSMRGYYEQYF. The CDR3 DNA sequence: TGTGCCAGCAGTATGAGGGGCTACTACGAGCAGTACTTC. The variable domain in full, completed from reference TRBV5-8 and TRBJ2-7, reads EAGVTQSPTHLIKTRGQQATLRCSPISGHTSVYWYQQALGLGLQFLLWYDEGEERNRGNFPPRFSGRQFPNYSSELNVNALELEDSALYLCASSMRGYYEQYFGPGTRLTVT.

The chain combines TRBV21-1 with TRBJ2-7; TRBD2, as called in the table, went unchecked against the DNA. TRBV21-1 is a pseudogene. This CDR3 has 16 amino acids. CDR3 amino acids: CASSRVGWRGRYEQYF. The CDR3 DNA is TGTGCCAGCAGCAGGGTAGGTTGGCGGGGCCGTTACGAGCAGTACTTC.

V is TRBV15 and J is TRBJ2-1; D is perhaps TRBD1 (5 bases). CDR3 length: 15 amino acids. Trimming took 5 bases from V and 8 from J, leaving 19 bases between them. Germline loops: CDR1 LNHNV, CDR2 YYDKDF (reference sequence). In nucleotides, the CDR3 is TGTGCCACCAGCCTCCCGACAGTTAGGAATCATGAGCAGTTCTTC. It translates to CATSLPTVRNHEQFF. The full variable domain, in which reference TRBV15 and TRBJ2-1 provide the parts outside the CDR3, is DAMVIQNPRYQVTQFGKPVTLSCSQTLNHNVMYWYQQKSSQAPKLLFHYYDKDFNNEADTPDNFQSRRPNTSFCFLDIRSPGLGDTAMYLCATSLPTVRNHEQFFGPGTRLTVL.

The chain is built from TRBV18 and TRBJ2-3; 10 bases are a match to TRBD1. The CDR3 runs to 15 residues. Trimming at V came to 4 bases and at J to 3 bases, leaving 4 bases not matched to a gene. CDR1 is KGHSH and CDR2 is LQKENI in the germline V gene. The CDR3 coding sequence is TGTGCCAGCTCACAAAGGGACAGGGGTACAGATACGCAGTATTTT. Translated, it gives CASSQRDRGTDTQYF. The variable domain in full, with the rest retrieved from reference TRBV18 and TRBJ2-3, is NAGVMQNPRHLVRRRGQEARLRCSPMKGHSHVYWYRQLPEEGLKFMVYLQKENIIDESGMPKERFSAEFPKEGPSILRIQQVVRGDSAAYFCASSQRDRGTDTQYFGPGTRLTVL.

The chain joins TRBV2 to TRBJ2-7; tentatively, D is TRBD1 (6 bases). There are 11 residues in the CDR3. Looked up from germline, CDR1 is SNHLY and CDR2 is FYNNEI. V lost 10 bases to trimming and J lost 3 bases, with 10 bases between them. DNA of the CDR3: TGTGCCACCGCAGGGGACTACGAGCAGTACTTC. Its protein is CATAGDYEQYF.

This sequence joins TRBV4-1 and TRBJ2-7; D not resolved. V lost 1 base to trimming and J lost 2 bases, with 15 bases between them. The germline CDR1 and CDR2 sequences are MGHRA and YSYEKL. The CDR3 has 16 amino acids. The CDR3 DNA sequence: TGCGCCAGCAGCCAAGTGTTTTCACCCGACCCCTACGAGCAGTACTTC. Protein: CASSQVFSPDPYEQYF.

The V call is TRBV6-1, the J call TRBJ1-5; D unclear. Germline values: CDR1 MNHNS, CDR2 SASEGT. The CDR3 contains 15 residues. Trimming removed 4 bases at V and 5 bases at J, with 15 bases between. The CDR3, as DNA: TGTGCCAGCAGTGGAGAGACGACGGATCATCAGCCCCAGCATTTT. Its protein is CASSGETTDHQPQHF.

V usage is TRBV4-1 and J usage is TRBJ2-7, with D possibly called TRBD1 or TRBD2 (5 bases each). Trimming took off 3 bases at V and 3 bases at J, with 9 bases between the two ends. CDR3 size: 13 residues. Germline CDR1 reads MGHRA; CDR2 reads YSYEKL. Here the CDR3 reads CASSQGTFYEQYF. DNA of the CDR3: TGCGCCAGCAGCCAGGGGACCTTCTACGAGCAGTACTTC.

This chain connects TRBV4-1 to TRBJ2-7; D tentatively fits TRBD1 or TRBD2 (5 bases each). Germline-derived CDR1 and CDR2 are MGHRA and YSYEKL. V lost 3 bases and J lost 0, with 9 bases in between. The CDR3 extends over 14 amino acids. CDR3 in amino acids: CASSQKGPSYEQYF. In nucleotides, the CDR3 is TGCGCCAGCAGCCAGAAGGGACCCTCCTACGAGCAGTACTTC.

This chain uses TRBV5-1 with TRBJ2-3, with 11 bases identical to TRBD2. This CDR3 is 14 amino acids long. Germline lookup yields CDR1 SGHRS and CDR2 YFSETQ. The V gene end was trimmed by 10 bases and the J gene end by 5 bases; junction bases not matched to a gene: 9. CDR3 loop: CAGNTGTSGDTQYF. The DNA of the CDR3 is TGCGCCGGGAATACCGGGACTAGCGGAGATACGCAGTATTTT.

In this sample, this clone turned up a few times. The chain links TRBV30 to TRBJ1-2; a weak D match, TRBD1 (5 bases). From germline, CDR1 is GTSNPN and CDR2 SVGIG (reference sequence). This CDR3 has 14 residues. The ends were cut back, 2 bases at V and 7 bases at J, with 17 bases in the middle. Written as DNA, the CDR3 is TGTGCCTGGAGTTCTGGGATCGGGGCAGGTGGCTACACCTTC. Its protein is CAWSSGIGAGGYTF.

This chain links TRBV30 with TRBJ2-7, with a weak D call TRBD1 (5 bases). This CDR3 region has 13 residues. The germline gives CDR1 GTSNPN, CDR2 SVGIG (reference sequence). V was trimmed by 1 base and J by 6 bases, leaving 13 bases between them. In nucleotides, the CDR3 is TGTGCCTGGAGTGAAGGGGTACCACCCGAGCAGTACTTC. The encoded protein is CAWSEGVPPEQYF.

V gene TRBV30 combines with J gene TRBJ2-1, with 9 bases matching TRBD1. The CDR3 length is 14 residues. From germline, CDR1 is GTSNPN and CDR2 SVGIG (reference sequence). V lost 1 base, J lost 4 bases, and 2 bases stayed unmatched. The CDR3 coding sequence is TGTGCCTGGAGTGCGGGACAGGGTTACAATGAGCAGTTCTTC. Residues: CAWSAGQGYNEQFF.